This T cell receptor (beta chain) is drawn from a study of T cells in Graves' hyperthyroidism and ophthalmopathy. CDR3 length equals 14 residues. With 0 bases removed from V and 5 bases from J, the gap between germline ends came to 9 bases. The germline V gene has CDR1 KGHDR and CDR2 SFDVKD. Amplification targeted TCR beta CDR3 regions from RNA transcripts. The study used the HTBI primer set for a first-round RT-PCR of the TCR CDR3. MiXCR was run by TCRdb on the multiplex PCR reads, yielding one entry per CDR3 protein. The sample holds tens of thousands of distinct CDR3 sequences; 45% to 55% are singletons and the top ten take roughly 25%.

The V gene is TRBV24-1, the J gene TRBJ1-2; D perhaps matches TRBD1 (5 bases). The sequenced material came from blood. The sequence derives from a woman aged 40 to 50 with Graves' ophthalmopathy. The CDR3, as DNA: TGTGCCACCAGTGATTTGTCGGGGCGATATGGCTACACCTTC. It yields the protein CATSDLSGRYGYTF.